Shown below are 31 T cell receptor beta chains from a single sample sequenced in a study of cytomegalovirus exposure and HLA in healthy donors. PCR was performed using 60 Vbeta and 13 Jbeta primers. The assay was immunoSEQ multiplex PCR, and TCRdb's table has in-frame clones only and misses some. The table has 200,000 or so clones, around 82% seen once. Sequencing was carried out using PBMCs. The receptors here all came from a boy between 10 and 17 years old in good health and CMV-seronegative.

The chain employs TRBV4-1 and TRBJ2-4; 9 bases agree with TRBD2. The germline gives CDR1 MGHRA, CDR2 YSYEKL. V shed 0 bases and J 8 bases; nucleotides not matched to a gene: 8. This CDR3 has 16 amino acids. This chain's CDR3 is CASSQEWRAGGYIQYF. CDR3 nucleotide sequence: TGCGCCAGCAGCCAAGAGTGGAGAGCGGGAGGATACATTCAGTACTTC.

This chain uses TRBV6-5 with TRBJ2-5, with 8 bases aligning to TRBD1. Gene TRBJ2-7 matches the end of the DNA better, so the J call may be wrong. CDR1 and CDR2 from the germline V gene are MNHEY and SVGAGI. The CDR3 loop spans 15 amino acids. CDR3 amino acids: CASSGIGTGYYEQYF. As DNA, the CDR3 is TGTGCCAGCAGTGGAATCGGGACAGGATACTACGAGCAGTACTTC.

The chain carries TRBV2 and TRBJ1-1; D gene unclear. Looked up from germline, CDR1 is SNHLY and CDR2 is FYNNEI. Trimming pared 7 bases from V and 0 bases from J, leaving 9 bases between. The CDR3 sequence is 13 residues long. CDR3 sequence (DNA): TGTGCCAGCAATGGACTTATGAACACTGAAGCTTTCTTT. Translating it yields CASNGLMNTEAFF. The variable domain in full, with the rest retrieved from reference TRBV2 and TRBJ1-1, is EPEVTQTPSHQVTQMGQEVILRCVPISNHLYFYWYRQILGQKVEFLVSFYNNEISEKSEIFDDQFSVERPDGSNFTLKIRSTKLEDSAMYFCASNGLMNTEAFFGQGTRLTVV.

In the case of this clone: The junction differs from germline at one of its ends, possibly a read error. The chain carries TRBV7-7 and TRBJ2-5; 8 nucleotides line up with TRBD1. The CDR3 sequence is 13 residues long. Germline V lookup: CDR1 SSHAT, CDR2 FNYEAQ (reference sequence). The CDR3 region is CASSGQGLETQYF. CDR3 nucleotides: TGTGCTAGCAGCGGACAGGGCTTGGAGACCCAGTACTTC.

Written as DNA, the CDR3 is TGTGCCAGCAGCCGATTGAGCGGGGAGACCCAGTACTTC. It translates to CASSRLSGETQYF. The J gene is TRBJ2-5, the V gene TRBV5-4; weak D call: TRBD2 (6 bases). The length of the CDR3 is 13 residues. Germline loops: CDR1 SGHNT, CDR2 YYREEE (reference sequence). V dropped 4 bases and J dropped 5 bases, with 12 bases sitting between them.

The count of this clone is one. The chain employs TRBV6-4 and TRBJ2-1, with TRBD1 matching over 7 bases. The V segment lost 0 bases and the J segment 0 bases; nucleotides outside the gene matches: 2. Germline values: CDR1 MRHNA, CDR2 SNTAGT. This CDR3 is 16 amino acids long. CDR3 residues: CASSDSDRDSYNEQFF. Written as DNA, the CDR3 is TGTGCCAGCAGTGACTCTGACAGGGACTCCTACAATGAGCAGTTCTTC.

CDR3: CASSVGPSNQPQHF. DNA for the CDR3: TGTGCCAGCAGCGTAGGGCCTAGCAATCAGCCCCAGCATTTT. The chain employs TRBV9 and TRBJ1-5, with D unclear. This CDR3 has 14 residues. The ends were cut back, 0 bases at V and 0 bases at J, with 4 bases in the middle. From germline, CDR1 is SGDLS and CDR2 YYNGEE.

Note on this clone: This may come from a read error, since a much larger clone is one base off. The chain links TRBV28 to TRBJ2-3, with 11 bases matching TRBD2. This CDR3 region has 15 residues. Germline trimming cut 4 bases from V and 0 bases from J; bases unmatched to any gene: 0. Germline V gives CDR1 MDHEN, CDR2 SYDVKM. CDR3 in amino acids: CASSWTSGSTDTQYF. The CDR3 bases are TGTGCCAGCAGTTGGACTAGCGGGAGCACAGATACGCAGTATTTT. The full variable domain, rest sourced from reference TRBV28 and TRBJ2-3, is DVKVTQSSRYLVKRTGEKVFLECVQDMDHENMFWYRQDPGLGLRLIYFSYDVKMKEKGDIPEGYSVSREKKERFSLILESASTNQTSMYLCASSWTSGSTDTQYFGPGTRLTVL.

This clone has a handful of counts. The chain carries TRBV2 and TRBJ2-7; TRBD2 might be the D (6 bases). The CDR3 runs to 13 residues. V was cut by 6 bases and J by 1 base, with 10 bases left in between. Germline values: CDR1 SNHLY, CDR2 FYNNEI. The CDR3 region has the DNA TGTGCCAGCAGCTCGGACTATTCCTACGAGCAGTACTTC. Encoded protein: CASSSDYSYEQYF.

V and J are TRBV11-2 and TRBJ1-3; 7 nucleotides align to TRBD1. After removal of 4 bases from V and 3 bases from J, the junction contained 0 bases not matched to a gene. The CDR3 consists of 13 residues. Germline CDR1 SGHAT, CDR2 FQNNGV. This CDR3 is CASSYRGGNTIYF. CDR3 DNA: TGTGCCAGCAGCTACAGGGGTGGAAACACCATATATTTT.

The rearrangement joins TRBV6-5 to TRBJ1-2; D remains ambiguous. With 6 bases removed from V and 7 bases from J, the gap between germline ends came to 12 bases. The CDR3 runs 12 residues. Germline values: CDR1 MNHEY, CDR2 SVGAGI. The CDR3 loop is CASREVSGGYTF. Here the CDR3 DNA reads TGTGCCAGCAGGGAGGTTTCGGGTGGCTACACCTTC.

The V and J genes are TRBV11-3 and TRBJ2-3; D perhaps matches TRBD2 (6 bases). Germline V gene data show CDR1 as SGHNT and CDR2 as YENEEA. This CDR3 contains 14 residues. V gave up 5 bases and J gave up 2 bases, with 11 bases separating them. The CDR3 region is CASSRGSTTDTQYF. The DNA of the CDR3 is TGTGCCAGCAGCCGGGGGTCGACCACAGATACGCAGTATTTT.

J is TRBJ1-2 and V is TRBV7-2, with no clear D. Germline loops: CDR1 SGHTA, CDR2 FQGNSA. The V end lost 5 bases, the J end lost 6 bases, and 16 bases lay between the germline ends. CDR3 length equals 14 residues. CDR3 loop: CASSHTKSGNGYTF. DNA of the CDR3: TGTGCCAGCAGCCACACCAAGTCCGGGAATGGCTACACCTTC.

This clone occurred a few times. This chain connects TRBV7-9 to TRBJ2-1, with 8 bases lining up with TRBD2. Trimming took 2 bases from V and 8 from J; bases not matched to a gene: 8. CDR3 length equals 15 residues. In germline, CDR1 is SEHNR, CDR2 FQNEAQ (reference sequence). DNA for the CDR3: TGTGCCAGCAGCTTACAGCGGGAGATCGTCGATGAGCAGTTCTTC. It translates to CASSLQREIVDEQFF.

In regard to this clone: A junction boundary mismatches the germline segment, possibly from a read error. This sample also contains other DNA sequences that code for the same CDR3. The J gene is TRBJ2-7, the V gene TRBV2; TRBD2 aligns across 7 bases. The CDR3 has 17 residues. CDR1 is SNHLY, CDR2 FYNNEI, per germline. In nucleotides, the CDR3 is TGTGCCAGTAGTGAAGATCAGGCATGGACTAGTCTCTACGAGCAGTACTTC. Its translation: CASSEDQAWTSLYEQYF.

Remarks on this clone: The sample contains more than one DNA sequence encoding this CDR3. The chain recombines TRBV7-6 with TRBJ2-6; D uncertain. V was shortened by 4 bases and J by 2 bases, with 3 bases between the two germline ends. This CDR3 comprises 13 residues. Looked up from germline, CDR1 is SGHVS and CDR2 is FNYEAQ. CDR3 protein: CASSSAGANVLTF. The CDR3, as DNA: TGTGCCAGCAGCTCTGCTGGGGCCAACGTCCTGACTTTC.

CDR3 in DNA: TGTGCCAGCAGCCACCGGGGGTTGAGCTCCTACGAGCAGTACTTC. Protein product: CASSHRGLSSYEQYF. The chain has TRBV5-4 and TRBJ2-7, with D tentatively TRBD2 (6 bases). Trimming stripped 4 bases from V and 0 bases from J, with 14 bases between. Germline V lookup: CDR1 SGHNT, CDR2 YYREEE (reference sequence). There are 15 residues in the CDR3.

The gene calls are TRBV29-1 and TRBJ2-5; 8 bases are a match to TRBD1. V gave up 7 bases and J gave up 4 bases; unmatched junction bases: 11. Germline CDR1 and CDR2: SQVTM and ANQGSEA. The CDR3 runs 14 residues. The CDR3: CSAGQGAITETQYF. The CDR3, as DNA: TGCAGCGCTGGGCAGGGGGCGATTACAGAGACCCAGTACTTC.

Concerning this clone: The sample contains more than one DNA sequence encoding this CDR3. This rearrangement joins TRBV9 to TRBJ1-2, with D tentatively TRBD1 (5 bases). Trimming shortened V by 0 bases and J by 5 bases, and 8 bases separated the two germline ends. This CDR3 is 13 amino acids long. Germline CDR1 is SGDLS and CDR2 is YYNGEE. In nucleotides, the CDR3 is TGTGCCAGCAGCGTAGCTCGGGGGTATGGCTACACCTTC. Amino acids: CASSVARGYGYTF.

The chain combines TRBV7-3 with TRBJ2-7; 7 bases match TRBD2. The CDR3 extends over 15 amino acids. The junction had 7 bases not matched to a gene; V was cut back by 1 base and J by 4 bases. Germline CDR1 SGHTA, CDR2 FQGTGA. CDR3 protein: CASSLSGRPDYEQYF. Written as DNA, the CDR3 is TGTGCCAGCAGCTTAAGCGGGAGACCTGATTACGAGCAGTACTTC.

The V gene is TRBV30, the J gene TRBJ2-7; possible D gene TRBD1, 6 bases. Trimming stripped 2 bases from V and 5 bases from J, with 16 bases between. This CDR3 comprises 14 residues. The V gene's germline CDR1 is GTSNPN and CDR2 SVGIG (reference sequence). CDR3 region: CAWSRAGDHHEQYF. The CDR3 DNA reads TGTGCCTGGAGTAGGGCAGGGGATCACCACGAGCAGTACTTC.

The chain couples TRBV28 to TRBJ1-1, with D perhaps matching TRBD1 (5 bases). Germline V gene sequence: CDR1 MDHEN, CDR2 SYDVKM. This CDR3 is built from 14 residues. V gave up 4 bases and J gave up 1 base, with 10 bases separating them. CDR3 in DNA: TGTGCCAGCAGTTCGGCAGGGCCGAACACTGAAGCTTTCTTT. Amino acid sequence: CASSSAGPNTEAFF.

Here the CDR3 DNA reads TGTGCCAGCAGTCCGGAGTCAGATACGCAGTATTTT. Protein product: CASSPESDTQYF. The chain uses TRBV2 and TRBJ2-3; D gene uncertain. V was clipped by 5 bases and J by 4 bases, with 7 bases between them. The CDR3 sequence is 12 residues long. CDR1 is SNHLY, CDR2 FYNNEI, per germline.

This rearrangement joins TRBV6-5 to TRBJ2-5; the D gene is possibly TRBD1 (6 bases). The CDR3 loop spans 13 amino acids. Germline values: CDR1 MNHEY, CDR2 SVGAGI. V was clipped by 7 bases and J by 2 bases, with 11 bases between them. CDR3 amino acids: CASTRGQQETQYF. In nucleotides, the CDR3 is TGTGCCAGCACCAGAGGACAGCAAGAGACCCAGTACTTC.

The gene calls are TRBV4-3 and TRBJ2-7; 9 bases fit TRBD1. The CDR3 contains 15 residues. Germline loops: CDR1 LGHNA, CDR2 YSLEER. The ends lost 0 bases at V and 6 bases at J; junction bases unmatched: 6. CDR3 loop: CASSQDGTGSAEQYF. The DNA for the CDR3 is TGCGCCAGCAGCCAAGATGGGACAGGGTCGGCCGAGCAGTACTTC.

In this sample, this clone turned up a few times. J is TRBJ2-5 and V is TRBV7-9, with D possibly being TRBD1 (5 bases). TRBJ2-7 matches the DNA end more closely, so the J call is doubtful. The CDR3 is made up of 13 amino acids. Germline loops: CDR1 SEHNR, CDR2 FQNEAQ (reference sequence). CDR3 DNA sequence: TGTGCCAGCAGCCCTAGGGGTCCCTACGAGCAGTACTTC. Protein product: CASSPRGPYEQYF.

V gene TRBV5-1 combines with J gene TRBJ2-7; D unclear. CDR1 SGHRS and CDR2 YFSETQ come from the germline V gene. The CDR3 length is 14 residues. The V and J ends lost 1 base and 5 bases respectively, with 13 bases between them. CDR3 sequence (DNA): TGCGCCAGCAGCTTGACTGACGCCCGGGACGAGCAGTACTTC. It encodes CASSLTDARDEQYF.

This chain joins TRBV6-6 and TRBJ2-7; 7 positions agree with TRBD1. V shed 9 bases, J shed 1 base, and the junction held 6 bases outside the gene matches. This CDR3 spans 13 amino acids. Looked up from germline, CDR1 is MNHNY and CDR2 is SVGAGI (reference sequence). The CDR3 reads CASFRDRSYEQYF. CDR3 coding DNA: TGTGCCAGTTTCCGGGACAGATCCTACGAGCAGTACTTC.

The CDR3 nucleotides read TGTGCCAGCGGGACTAGCGGGACACACGAGCAGTACTTC. Its protein product is CASGTSGTHEQYF. The chain links TRBV2 to TRBJ2-7; TRBD2 aligns across 13 bases. Germline lookup yields CDR1 SNHLY and CDR2 FYNNEI. J lost 5 bases, V lost 8 bases, and 3 bases had no gene match. The CDR3 sequence is 13 residues long.

This chain links TRBV5-1 with TRBJ2-1; 10 bases agree with TRBD2. The CDR3 runs 16 residues. Germline-derived CDR1 and CDR2 are SGHRS and YFSETQ. V lost 4 bases to trimming and J lost 15 bases; unmatched junction nucleotides: 19. The CDR3 DNA is TGCGCCAGCAGCCTACGGACTAGTGGAGCGGGAGGGTCGTTGTTCTTC. This encodes CASSLRTSGAGGSLFF. Variable domain in full (rest from reference TRBV5-1 and TRBJ2-1): KAGVTQTPRYLIKTRGQQVTLSCSPISGHRSVSWYQQTPGQGLQFLFEYFSETQRNKGNFPGRFSGRQFSNSRSEMNVSTLELGDSALYLCASSLRTSGAGGSLFFGPGTRLTVL.

This clone has just one count. The chain joins TRBV28 to TRBJ2-7; tentatively, D is TRBD2 (5 bases). CDR3 length: 13 amino acids. Germline-derived CDR1 and CDR2 are MDHEN and SYDVKM. Trimming took off 3 bases at V and 6 bases at J, with 12 bases between the two ends. This chain's CDR3 is CASSFGTAGEQYF. In DNA form, the CDR3 reads TGTGCCAGCAGTTTCGGTACTGCGGGCGAGCAGTACTTC. The variable domain in full, with the rest retrieved from reference TRBV28 and TRBJ2-7, is DVKVTQSSRYLVKRTGEKVFLECVQDMDHENMFWYRQDPGLGLRLIYFSYDVKMKEKGDIPEGYSVSREKKERFSLILESASTNQTSMYLCASSFGTAGEQYFGPGTRLTVT.